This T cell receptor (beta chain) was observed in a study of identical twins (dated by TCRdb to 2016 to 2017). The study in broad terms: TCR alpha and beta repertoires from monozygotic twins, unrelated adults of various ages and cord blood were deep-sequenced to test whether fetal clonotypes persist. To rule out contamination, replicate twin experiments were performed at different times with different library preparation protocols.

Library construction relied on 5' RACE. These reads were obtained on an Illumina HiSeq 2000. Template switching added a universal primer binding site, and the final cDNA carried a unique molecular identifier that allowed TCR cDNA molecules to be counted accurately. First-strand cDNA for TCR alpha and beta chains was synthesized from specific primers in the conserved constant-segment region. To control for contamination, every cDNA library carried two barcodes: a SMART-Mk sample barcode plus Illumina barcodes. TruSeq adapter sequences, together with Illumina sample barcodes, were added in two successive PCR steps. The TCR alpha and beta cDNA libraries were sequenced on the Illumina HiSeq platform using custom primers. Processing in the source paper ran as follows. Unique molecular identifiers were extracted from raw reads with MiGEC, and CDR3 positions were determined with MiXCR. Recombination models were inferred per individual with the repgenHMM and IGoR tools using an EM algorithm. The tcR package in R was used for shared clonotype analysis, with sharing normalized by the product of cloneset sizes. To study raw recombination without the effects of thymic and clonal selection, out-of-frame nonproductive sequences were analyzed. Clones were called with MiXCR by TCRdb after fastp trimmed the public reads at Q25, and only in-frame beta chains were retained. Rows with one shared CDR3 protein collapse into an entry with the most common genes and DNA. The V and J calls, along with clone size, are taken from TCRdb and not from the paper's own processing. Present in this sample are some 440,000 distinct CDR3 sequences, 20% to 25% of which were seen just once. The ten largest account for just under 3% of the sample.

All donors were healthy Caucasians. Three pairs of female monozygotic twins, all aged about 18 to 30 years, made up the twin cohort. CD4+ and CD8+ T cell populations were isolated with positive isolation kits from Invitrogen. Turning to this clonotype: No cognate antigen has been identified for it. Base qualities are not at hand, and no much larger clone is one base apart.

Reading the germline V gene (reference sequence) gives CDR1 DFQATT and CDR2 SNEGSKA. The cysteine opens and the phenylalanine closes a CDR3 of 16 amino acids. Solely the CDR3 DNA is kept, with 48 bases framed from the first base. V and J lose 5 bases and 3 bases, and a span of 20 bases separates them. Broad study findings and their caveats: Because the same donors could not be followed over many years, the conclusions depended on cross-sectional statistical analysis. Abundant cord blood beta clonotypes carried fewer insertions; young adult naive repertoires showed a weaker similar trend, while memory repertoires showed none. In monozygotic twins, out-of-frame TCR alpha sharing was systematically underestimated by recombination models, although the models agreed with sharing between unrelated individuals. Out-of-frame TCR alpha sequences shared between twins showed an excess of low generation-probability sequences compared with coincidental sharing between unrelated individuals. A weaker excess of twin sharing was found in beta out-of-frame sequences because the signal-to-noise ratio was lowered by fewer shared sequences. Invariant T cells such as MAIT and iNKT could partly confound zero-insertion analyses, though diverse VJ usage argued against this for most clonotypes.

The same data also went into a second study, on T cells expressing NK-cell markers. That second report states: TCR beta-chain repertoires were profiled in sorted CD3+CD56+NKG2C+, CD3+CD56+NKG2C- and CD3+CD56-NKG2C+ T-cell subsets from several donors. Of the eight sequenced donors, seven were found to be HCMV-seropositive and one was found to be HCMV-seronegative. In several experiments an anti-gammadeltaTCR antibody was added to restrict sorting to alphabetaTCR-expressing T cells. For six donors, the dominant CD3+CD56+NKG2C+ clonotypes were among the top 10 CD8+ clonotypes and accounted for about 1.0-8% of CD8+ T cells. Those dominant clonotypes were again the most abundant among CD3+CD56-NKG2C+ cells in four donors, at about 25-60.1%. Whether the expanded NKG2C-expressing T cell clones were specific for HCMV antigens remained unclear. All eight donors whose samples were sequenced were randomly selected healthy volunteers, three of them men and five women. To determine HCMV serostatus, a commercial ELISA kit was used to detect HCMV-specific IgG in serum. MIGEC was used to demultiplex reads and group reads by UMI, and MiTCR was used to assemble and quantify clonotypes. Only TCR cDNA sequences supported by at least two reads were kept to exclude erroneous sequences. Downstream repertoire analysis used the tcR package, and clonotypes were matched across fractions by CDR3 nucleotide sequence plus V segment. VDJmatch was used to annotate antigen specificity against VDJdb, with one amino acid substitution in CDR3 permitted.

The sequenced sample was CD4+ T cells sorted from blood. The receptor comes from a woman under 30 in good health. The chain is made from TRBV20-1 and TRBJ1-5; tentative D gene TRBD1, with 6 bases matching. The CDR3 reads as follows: CSAAGPGHRLNQPQHF. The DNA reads TGCAGTGCTGCGGGACCGGGACACCGACTCAATCAGCCCCAGCATTTT.